This T cell receptor (beta chain) was observed in a study of cytomegalovirus exposure and HLA in healthy donors. Whole-study results and caveats: Rare sequences made up most TCRs, while some public TCRs were found in many donors. With later analysis, a missense DCLRE1C variant became linked to TCR beta V- and J-gene trimming.

The primer mix had 60 Vbeta and 13 Jbeta primers. Generated by immunoSEQ multiplex PCR, the TCRdb table keeps only in-frame clones and is missing some. The sample has 75,000 to 100,000 clones; roughly 72% are singletons. Germline V gene sequence: CDR1 SGHNT, CDR2 YYREEE (reference sequence). Germline trimming cut 0 bases from V and 4 bases from J; bases unmatched to any gene: 4. This CDR3 is built from 15 residues. With regard to this clone: Its cognate antigen is unknown.

The V gene is TRBV5-4, the J gene TRBJ2-1; 7 bases agree with TRBD2. The specimen was PBMCs. This sequence originates from a man between 25 and 39 years old in good health and CMV-seronegative. In DNA form, the CDR3 reads TGTGCCAGCAGCTTGGGACTAGCTTATTACAATGAGCAGTTCTTC. The encoded protein is CASSLGLAYYNEQFF.